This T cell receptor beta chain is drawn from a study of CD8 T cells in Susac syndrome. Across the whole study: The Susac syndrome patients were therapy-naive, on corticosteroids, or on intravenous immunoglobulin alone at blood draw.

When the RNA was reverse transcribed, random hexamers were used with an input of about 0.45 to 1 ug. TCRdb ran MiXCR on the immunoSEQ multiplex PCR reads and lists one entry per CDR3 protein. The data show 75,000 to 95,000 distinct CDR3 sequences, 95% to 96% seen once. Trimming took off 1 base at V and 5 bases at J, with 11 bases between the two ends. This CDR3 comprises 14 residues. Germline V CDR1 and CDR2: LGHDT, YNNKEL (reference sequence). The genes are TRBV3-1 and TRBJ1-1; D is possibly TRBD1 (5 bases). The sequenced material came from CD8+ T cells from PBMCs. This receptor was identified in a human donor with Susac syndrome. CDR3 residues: CASSQVRAGTEAFF. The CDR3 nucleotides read TGTGCCAGCAGCCAAGTCAGGGCTGGTACTGAAGCTTTCTTT.